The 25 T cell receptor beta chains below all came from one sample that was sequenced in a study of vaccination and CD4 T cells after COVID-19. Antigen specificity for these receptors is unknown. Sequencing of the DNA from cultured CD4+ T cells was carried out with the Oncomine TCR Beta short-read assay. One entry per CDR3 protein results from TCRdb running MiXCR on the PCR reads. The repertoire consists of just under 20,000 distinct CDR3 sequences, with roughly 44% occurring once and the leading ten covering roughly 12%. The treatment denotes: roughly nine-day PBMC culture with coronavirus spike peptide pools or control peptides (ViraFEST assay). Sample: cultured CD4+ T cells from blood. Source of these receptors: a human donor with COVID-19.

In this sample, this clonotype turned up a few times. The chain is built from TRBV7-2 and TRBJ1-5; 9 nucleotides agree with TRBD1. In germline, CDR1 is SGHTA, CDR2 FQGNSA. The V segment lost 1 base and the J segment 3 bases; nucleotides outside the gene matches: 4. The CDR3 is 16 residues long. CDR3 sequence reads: CASSLGDRVSNQPQHF. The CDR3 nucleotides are TGTGCCAGCAGCTTAGGGGACAGGGTATCCAATCAGCCCCAGCATTTT. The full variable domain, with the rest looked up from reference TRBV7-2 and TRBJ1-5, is GAGVSQSPSNKVTEKGKDVELRCDPISGHTALYWYRQSLGQGLEFLIYFQGNSAPDKSGLPSDRFSAERTGGSVSTLTIQRTQQEDSAVYLCASSLGDRVSNQPQHFGDGTRLSIL.

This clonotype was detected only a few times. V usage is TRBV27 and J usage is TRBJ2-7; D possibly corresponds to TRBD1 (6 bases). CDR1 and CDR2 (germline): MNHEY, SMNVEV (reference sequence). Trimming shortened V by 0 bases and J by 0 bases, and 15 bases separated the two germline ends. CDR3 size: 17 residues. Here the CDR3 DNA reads TGTGCCAGCAGTTTATCGATGAGGAAACAGGGCTCCTACGAGCAGTACTTC. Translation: CASSLSMRKQGSYEQYF.

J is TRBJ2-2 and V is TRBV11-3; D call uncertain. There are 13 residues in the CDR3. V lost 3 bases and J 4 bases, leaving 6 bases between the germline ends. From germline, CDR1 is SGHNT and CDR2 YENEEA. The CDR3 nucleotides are TGTGCCAGCAGCTTTAGGCGCACCGGGGAGCTGTTTTTT. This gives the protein CASSFRRTGELFF.

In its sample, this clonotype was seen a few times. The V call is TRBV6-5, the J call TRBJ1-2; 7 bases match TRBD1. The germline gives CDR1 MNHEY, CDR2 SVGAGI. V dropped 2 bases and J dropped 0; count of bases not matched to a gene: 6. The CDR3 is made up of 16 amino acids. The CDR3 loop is CASSYGPGQPNYGYTF. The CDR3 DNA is TGTGCCAGCAGTTACGGCCCGGGACAGCCTAACTATGGCTACACCTTC.

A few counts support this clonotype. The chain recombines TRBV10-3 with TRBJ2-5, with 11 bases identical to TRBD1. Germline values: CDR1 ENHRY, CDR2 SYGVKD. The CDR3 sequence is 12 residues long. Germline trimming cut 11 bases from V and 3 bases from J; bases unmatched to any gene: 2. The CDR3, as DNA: TGTGCCGCGGGACAGGGGGAAGAGACCCAGTACTTC. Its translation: CAAGQGEETQYF.

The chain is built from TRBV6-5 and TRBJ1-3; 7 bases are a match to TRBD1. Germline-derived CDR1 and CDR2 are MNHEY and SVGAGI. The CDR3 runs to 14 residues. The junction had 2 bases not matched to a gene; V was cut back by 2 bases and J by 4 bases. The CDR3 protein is CASSYRGLGNTIYF. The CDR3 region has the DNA TGTGCCAGCAGTTACAGGGGGCTCGGAAACACCATATATTTT.

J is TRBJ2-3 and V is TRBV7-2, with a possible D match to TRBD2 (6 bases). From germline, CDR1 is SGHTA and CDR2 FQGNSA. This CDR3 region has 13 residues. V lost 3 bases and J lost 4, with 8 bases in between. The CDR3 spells CASSLEGPDTQYF. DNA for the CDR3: TGTGCCAGCAGCTTGGAGGGCCCAGATACGCAGTATTTT.

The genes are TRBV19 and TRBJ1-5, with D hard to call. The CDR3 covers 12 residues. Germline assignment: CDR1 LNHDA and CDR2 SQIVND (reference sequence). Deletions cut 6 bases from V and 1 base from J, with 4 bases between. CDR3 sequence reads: CASRASNQPQHF. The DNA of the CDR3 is TGTGCCAGTAGAGCGAGCAATCAGCCCCAGCATTTT.

CDR3 loop: CSALTSAETQYF. The CDR3 region has the DNA TGCAGTGCTTTGACTAGCGCGGAGACCCAGTACTTC. The genes are TRBV20-1 and TRBJ2-5, with TRBD2 matching over 8 bases. There are 12 residues in the CDR3. With V trimmed by 5 bases and J by 5 bases, 4 bases remained unmatched. CDR1 and CDR2 from the germline V gene are DFQATT and SNEGSKA (reference sequence).

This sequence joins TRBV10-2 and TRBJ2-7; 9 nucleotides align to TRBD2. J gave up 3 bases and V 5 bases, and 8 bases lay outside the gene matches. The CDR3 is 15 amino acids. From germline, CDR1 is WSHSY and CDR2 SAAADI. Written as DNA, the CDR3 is TGCGCCAGCAGTCCGACTAGCGGAAAATTCTACGAGCAGTACTTC. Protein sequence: CASSPTSGKFYEQYF.

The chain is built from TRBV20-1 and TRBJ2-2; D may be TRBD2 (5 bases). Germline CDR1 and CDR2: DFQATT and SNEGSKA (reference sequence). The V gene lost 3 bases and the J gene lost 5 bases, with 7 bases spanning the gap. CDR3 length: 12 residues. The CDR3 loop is CSASWRTGELFF. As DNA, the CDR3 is TGCAGTGCTAGCTGGAGGACCGGGGAGCTGTTTTTT.

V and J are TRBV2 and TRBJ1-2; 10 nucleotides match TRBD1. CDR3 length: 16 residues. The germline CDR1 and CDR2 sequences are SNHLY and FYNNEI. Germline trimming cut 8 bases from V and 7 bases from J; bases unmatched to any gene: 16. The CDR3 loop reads CASEGNDGTGVLGYTF. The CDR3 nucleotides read TGTGCCAGCGAGGGAAACGACGGGACAGGGGTGCTTGGCTACACCTTC.

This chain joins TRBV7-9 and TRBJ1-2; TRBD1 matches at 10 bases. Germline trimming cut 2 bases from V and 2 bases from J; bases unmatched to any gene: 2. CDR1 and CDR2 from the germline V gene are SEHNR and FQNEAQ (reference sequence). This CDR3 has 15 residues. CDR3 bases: TGTGCCAGCAGCTTAAGGACAGGGGGGAACTATGGCTACACCTTC. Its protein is CASSLRTGGNYGYTF.

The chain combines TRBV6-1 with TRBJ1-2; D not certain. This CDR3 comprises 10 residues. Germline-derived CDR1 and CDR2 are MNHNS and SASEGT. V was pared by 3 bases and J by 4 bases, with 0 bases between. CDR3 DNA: TGTGCCAGCAGTGACTATGGCTACACCTTC. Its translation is CASSDYGYTF.

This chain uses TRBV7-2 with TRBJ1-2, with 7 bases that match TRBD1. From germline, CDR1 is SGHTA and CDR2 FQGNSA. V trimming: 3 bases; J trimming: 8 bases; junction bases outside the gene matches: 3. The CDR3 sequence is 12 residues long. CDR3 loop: CASSFQGEGYTF. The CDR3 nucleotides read TGTGCCAGCAGCTTTCAGGGGGAAGGCTACACCTTC.

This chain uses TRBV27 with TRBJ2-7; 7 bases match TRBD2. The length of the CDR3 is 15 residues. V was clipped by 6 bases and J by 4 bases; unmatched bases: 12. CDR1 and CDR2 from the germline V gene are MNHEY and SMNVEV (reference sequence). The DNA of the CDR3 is TGTGCCAGCAGATGGACGGGGAGGGGAACTTACGAGCAGTACTTC. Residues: CASRWTGRGTYEQYF.

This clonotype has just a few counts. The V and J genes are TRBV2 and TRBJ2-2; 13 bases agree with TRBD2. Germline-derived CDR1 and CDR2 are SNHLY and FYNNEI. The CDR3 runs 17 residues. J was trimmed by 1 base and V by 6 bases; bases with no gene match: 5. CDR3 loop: CASSGTSGALNTGELFF. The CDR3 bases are TGTGCCAGCAGCGGGACTAGCGGGGCCCTGAACACCGGGGAGCTGTTTTTT.

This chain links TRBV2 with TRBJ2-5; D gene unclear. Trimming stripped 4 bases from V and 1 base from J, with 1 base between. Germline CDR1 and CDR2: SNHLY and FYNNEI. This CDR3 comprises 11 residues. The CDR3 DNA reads TGTGCCAGCAGTGCCCAAGAGACCCAGTACTTC. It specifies CASSAQETQYF. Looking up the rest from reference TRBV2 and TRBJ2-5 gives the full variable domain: EPEVTQTPSHQVTQMGQEVILRCVPISNHLYFYWYRQILGQKVEFLVSFYNNEISEKSEIFDDQFSVERPDGSNFTLKIRSTKLEDSAMYFCASSAQETQYFGPGTRLLVL.

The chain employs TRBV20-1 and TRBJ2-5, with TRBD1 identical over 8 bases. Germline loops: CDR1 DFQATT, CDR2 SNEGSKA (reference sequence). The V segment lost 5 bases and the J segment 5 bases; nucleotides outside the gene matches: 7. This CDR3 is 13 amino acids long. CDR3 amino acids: CSAPWTGRETQYF. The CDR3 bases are TGCAGTGCTCCCTGGACAGGGAGGGAGACCCAGTACTTC.

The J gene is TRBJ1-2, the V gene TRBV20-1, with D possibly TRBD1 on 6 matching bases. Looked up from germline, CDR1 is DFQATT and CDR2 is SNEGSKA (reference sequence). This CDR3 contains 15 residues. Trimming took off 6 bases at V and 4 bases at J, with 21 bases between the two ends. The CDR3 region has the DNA TGCAGTGCCAAGTCTGGGGGCGAGCACCGCTATGGCTACACCTTC. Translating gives CSAKSGGEHRYGYTF.

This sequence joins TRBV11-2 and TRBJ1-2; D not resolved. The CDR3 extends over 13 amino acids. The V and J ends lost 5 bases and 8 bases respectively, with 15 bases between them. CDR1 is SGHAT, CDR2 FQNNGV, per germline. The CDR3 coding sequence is TGTGCCAGCAGCCCCGTGCGGGGTAACGGCTACACCTTC. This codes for CASSPVRGNGYTF.

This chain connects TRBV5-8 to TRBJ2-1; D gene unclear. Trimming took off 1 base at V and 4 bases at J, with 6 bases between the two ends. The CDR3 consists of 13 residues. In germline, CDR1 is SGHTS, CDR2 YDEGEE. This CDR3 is CASSLMGYNEQFF. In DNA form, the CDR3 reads TGTGCCAGCAGCTTGATGGGGTACAATGAGCAGTTCTTC.

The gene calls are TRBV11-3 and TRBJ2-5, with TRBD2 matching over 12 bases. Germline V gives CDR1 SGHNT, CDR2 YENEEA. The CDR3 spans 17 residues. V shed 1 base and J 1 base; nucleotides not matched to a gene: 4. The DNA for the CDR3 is TGTGCCAGCAGCTTAGGCCTGACTAGCGGGGGCCAAGAGACCCAGTACTTC. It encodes CASSLGLTSGGQETQYF.

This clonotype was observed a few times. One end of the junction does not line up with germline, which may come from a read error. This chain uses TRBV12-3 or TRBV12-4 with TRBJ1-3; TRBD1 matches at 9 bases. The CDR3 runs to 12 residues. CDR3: CASSLGQGRLDF. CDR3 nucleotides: TGTGCCAGCAGCCTCGGACAGGGGCGTCTAGATTTT.

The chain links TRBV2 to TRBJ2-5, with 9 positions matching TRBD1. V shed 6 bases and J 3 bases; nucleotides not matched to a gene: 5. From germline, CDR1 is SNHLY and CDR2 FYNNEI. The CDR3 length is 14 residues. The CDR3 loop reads CASSYGTGKETQYF. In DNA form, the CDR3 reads TGTGCCAGCAGCTATGGGACAGGGAAAGAGACCCAGTACTTC.